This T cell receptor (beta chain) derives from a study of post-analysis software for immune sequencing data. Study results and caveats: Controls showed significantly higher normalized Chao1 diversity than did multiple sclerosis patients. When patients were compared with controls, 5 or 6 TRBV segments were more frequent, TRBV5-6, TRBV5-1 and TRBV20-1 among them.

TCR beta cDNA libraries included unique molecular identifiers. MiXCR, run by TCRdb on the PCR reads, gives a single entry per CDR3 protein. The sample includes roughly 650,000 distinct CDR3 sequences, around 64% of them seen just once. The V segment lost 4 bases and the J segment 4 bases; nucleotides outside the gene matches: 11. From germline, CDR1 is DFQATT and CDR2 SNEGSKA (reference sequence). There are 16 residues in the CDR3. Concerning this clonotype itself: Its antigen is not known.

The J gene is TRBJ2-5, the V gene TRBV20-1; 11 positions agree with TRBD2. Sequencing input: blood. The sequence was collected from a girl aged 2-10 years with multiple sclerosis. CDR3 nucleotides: TGCAGTGCTACCTTAGCGGGAGGGGGTAGAGGAGAGACCCAGTACTTC. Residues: CSATLAGGGRGETQYF.